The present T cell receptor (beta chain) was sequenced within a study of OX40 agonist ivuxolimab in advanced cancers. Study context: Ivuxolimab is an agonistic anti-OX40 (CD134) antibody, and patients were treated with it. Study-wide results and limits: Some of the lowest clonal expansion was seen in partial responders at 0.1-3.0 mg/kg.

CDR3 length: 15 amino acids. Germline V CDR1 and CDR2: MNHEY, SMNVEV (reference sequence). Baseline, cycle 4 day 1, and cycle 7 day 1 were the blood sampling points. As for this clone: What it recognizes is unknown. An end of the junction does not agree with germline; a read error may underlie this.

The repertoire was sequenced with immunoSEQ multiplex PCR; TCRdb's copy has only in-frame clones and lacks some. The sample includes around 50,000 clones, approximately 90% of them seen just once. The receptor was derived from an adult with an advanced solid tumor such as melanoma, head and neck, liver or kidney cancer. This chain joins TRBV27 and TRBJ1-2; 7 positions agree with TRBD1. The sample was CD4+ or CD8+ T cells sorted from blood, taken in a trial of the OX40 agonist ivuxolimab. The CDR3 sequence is CASSFLGQNNHGYTF. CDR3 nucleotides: TGTGCCAGCAGTTTTTTGGGACAGAATAACCATGGCTACACCTTC.